This T cell receptor beta chain derives from a study of T cells expressing NK-cell markers. At the level of the study: The eight sequenced donors comprised seven who were HCMV-seropositive and one who was seronegative. Whole-study results and caveats: Unclear, still, was the HCMV specificity of the expanded NKG2C+ T cell clones. Over 5 donors carried dominant NKG2C+ clonotypes that made up roughly 1.0-7.5% of their CD8+ T cells.

As the method of synthesis, 5'RACE template switching with UMIs yielded TCR beta cDNA. No DNA is given; TCRdb re-called the 5' RACE reads and lists each CDR3 protein once. This sample's table has roughly 300,000 distinct CDR3 sequences. On this clonotype: The antigen remains undetermined.

The material sequenced was blood T cells: a sorted CD56 or NKG2C T cell subset, CD4+ or CD8+ T cells, or bulk PBMC T cells (not recorded which). The clonotype was recovered from a woman between 18 and 70 years old in good health.

The CDR3 here is CASSLKGSNGADTQYF. The J gene is TRBJ2-3, the V gene TRBV28; with no DNA, the TCRdb D assignment of TRBD1 cannot be verified. Germline CDR1 is MDHEN and CDR2 is SYDVKM. This CDR3 contains 16 residues.